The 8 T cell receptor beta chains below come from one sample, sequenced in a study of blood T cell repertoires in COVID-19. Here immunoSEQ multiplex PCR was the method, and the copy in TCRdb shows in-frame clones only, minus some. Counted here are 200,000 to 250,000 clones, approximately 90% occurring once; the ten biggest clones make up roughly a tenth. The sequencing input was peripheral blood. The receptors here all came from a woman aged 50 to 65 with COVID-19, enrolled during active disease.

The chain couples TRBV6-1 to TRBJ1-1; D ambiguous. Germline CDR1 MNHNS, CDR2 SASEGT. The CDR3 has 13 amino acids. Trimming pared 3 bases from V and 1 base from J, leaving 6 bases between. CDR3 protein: CASSELRNTEAFF. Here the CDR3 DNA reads TGTGCCAGCAGTGAGCTGAGGAACACTGAAGCTTTCTTT.

CDR3 sequence reads: CASSRRDTEAFF. The CDR3 nucleotides read TGTGCCAGCAGCCGGAGGGACACTGAAGCTTTCTTT. This chain links TRBV5-4 with TRBJ1-1; D ambiguous. The CDR3 spans 12 residues. Trimming left V 4 bases short and J 3 bases short, with 7 bases between. Germline values: CDR1 SGHNT, CDR2 YYREEE (reference sequence). Complete variable domain (other parts from reference TRBV5-4 and TRBJ1-1): ETGVTQSPTHLIKTRGQQVTLRCSSQSGHNTVSWYQQALGQGPQFIFQYYREEENGRGNFPPRFSGLQFPNYSSELNVNALELDDSALYLCASSRRDTEAFFGQGTRLTVV.

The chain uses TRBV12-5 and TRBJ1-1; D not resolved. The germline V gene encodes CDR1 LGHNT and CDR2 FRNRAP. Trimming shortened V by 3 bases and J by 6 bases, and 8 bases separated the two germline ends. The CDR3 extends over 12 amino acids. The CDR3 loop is CASGLERAEAFF. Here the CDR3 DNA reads TGTGCTAGTGGTTTAGAACGGGCTGAAGCTTTCTTT.

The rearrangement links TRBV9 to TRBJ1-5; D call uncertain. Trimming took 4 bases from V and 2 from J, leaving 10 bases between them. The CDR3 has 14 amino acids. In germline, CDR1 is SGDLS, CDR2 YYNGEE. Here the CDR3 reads CASSPTSGNQPQHF. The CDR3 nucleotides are TGTGCCAGCAGCCCAACAAGTGGCAATCAGCCCCAGCATTTT.

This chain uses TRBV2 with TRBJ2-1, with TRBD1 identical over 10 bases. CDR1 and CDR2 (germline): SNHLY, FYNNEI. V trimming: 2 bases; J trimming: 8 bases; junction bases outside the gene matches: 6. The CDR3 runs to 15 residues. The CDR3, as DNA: TGTGCCAGCAGTGAACGGGACAGGGGTTCAGATGAGCAGTTCTTC. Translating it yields CASSERDRGSDEQFF.

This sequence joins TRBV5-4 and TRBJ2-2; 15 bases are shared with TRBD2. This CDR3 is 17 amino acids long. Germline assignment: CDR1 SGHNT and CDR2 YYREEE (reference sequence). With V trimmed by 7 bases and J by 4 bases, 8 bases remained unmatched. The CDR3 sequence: CASCTGLAGGITGELFF. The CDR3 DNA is TGTGCCAGCTGTACGGGACTAGCGGGGGGCATCACCGGGGAGCTGTTTTTT.

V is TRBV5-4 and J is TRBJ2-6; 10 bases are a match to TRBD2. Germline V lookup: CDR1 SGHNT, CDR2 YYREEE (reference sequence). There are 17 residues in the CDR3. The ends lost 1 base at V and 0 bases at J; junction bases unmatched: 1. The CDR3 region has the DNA TGTGCCAGCAGCTTGAGCGGGGGGGGCTCTGGGGCCAACGTCCTGACTTTC. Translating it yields CASSLSGGGSGANVLTF.

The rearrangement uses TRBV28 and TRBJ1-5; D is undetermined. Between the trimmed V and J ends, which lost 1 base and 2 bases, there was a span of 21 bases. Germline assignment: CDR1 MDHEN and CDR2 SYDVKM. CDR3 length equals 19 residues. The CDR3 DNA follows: TGTGCCAGCAGTTTATTATCCGGTTATGGAGCTTCGGGCAATCAGCCCCAGCATTTT. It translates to CASSLLSGYGASGNQPQHF.